This T cell receptor (beta chain) is from a study of T cell changes during pregnancy in multiple sclerosis. Data came from immunoSEQ multiplex PCR; TCRdb stores just in-frame clones and leaves some out. The repertoire includes 75,000 to 80,000 clones, 93% of them detected once, and around 0.75% sits in the top ten. This clonotype originated in a female donor in good health, enrolled as a control in a pregnancy study. The source was peripheral blood, collected in the second trimester of pregnancy.

The CDR3: CASSQASGGATDTQYF. DNA of the CDR3: TGTGCCAGCAGCCAGGCTAGCGGGGGGGCGACAGATACGCAGTATTTT. The gene calls are TRBV4-2 and TRBJ2-3, with 12 nucleotides matching TRBD2. Germline V gives CDR1 LGHNA, CDR2 YNFKEQ. The V gene end was trimmed by 3 bases and the J gene end by 3 bases; junction bases not matched to a gene: 4. This CDR3 contains 16 residues.